This TCR beta chain is from a study of shared clonotypes between healthy human individuals. In regard to this clone: What it recognizes is unknown. In the same sample, other DNA sequences code for this CDR3.

The repertoire was sequenced with immunoSEQ multiplex PCR; TCRdb's copy has only in-frame clones and lacks some. The sample consists of approximately 2,000,000 clones, 85% to 95% of them appearing once. Study-level points and caveats: The researchers took only blood, and tissue repertoires probably look different. Rarefaction gave evidence that sorted-subset sequencing remained incomplete despite large depth. Across a handful of donors, naive CD4 shared around 5.4%, naive CD8 approximately 3.5%, memory CD4 roughly 2.4%, memory CD8 roughly 0.37%.

The TCR was taken from a man between 18 and 35 years old in good health. Some clones in this sample may be carry-over from other donors' samples. The sample consisted of naive CD4+ T cells from PBMCs. The subset denotes: CD45RA+ positively selected.

This CDR3 reads CASSSRLAGGTDTQYF. CDR3 coding DNA: TGTGCCAGCAGCTCTAGACTAGCGGGAGGGACAGATACGCAGTATTTT. The J gene is TRBJ2-3, the V gene TRBV7-2; 14 bases are a match to TRBD2. The CDR3 contains 16 residues. CDR1 is SGHTA and CDR2 is FQGNSA in the germline V gene. V shed 4 bases, J shed 3 bases, and the junction held 3 bases outside the gene matches.